This T cell receptor (beta chain) was recovered during a study of blood T cell repertoires in COVID-19. Study context: The analysed material was cDNA or gDNA that came from T cells, B-cell-depleted T cells, or PBMCs.

Method: immunoSEQ multiplex PCR; TCRdb's copy keeps in-frame clones and lacks some. The sample includes 150,000 to 200,000 clones, roughly 88% seen only once; the top ten take roughly 15%. V lost 4 bases and J lost 16; bases outside the gene matches: 10. Germline CDR1 SGDLS, CDR2 YYNGEE. CDR3 length: 13 residues. The sequenced sample consisted of PBMCs or T cells enriched from blood (not recorded which). The chain has TRBV9 and TRBJ1-6; 8 bases line up with TRBD1. The TCR originated in a middle-aged man who had recovered from COVID-19. The DNA for the CDR3 is TGTGCCAGCAGCCCAGGGGGCCCAGGGGCTCTCCACTTT. Its protein product is CASSPGGPGALHF.